This T cell receptor beta chain was sequenced during a study of blood T cells in healthy people across ages. Study-wide results and caveats: The authors considered diversity estimates from one million T cells to be underestimates.

This clonotype has only a few counts. Its target is not known. With a J-beta primer mix and a sample-barcoded 5' primer, a second PCR ran 7 to 11 cycles. TCRdb independently ran MiXCR on the 5' RACE reads; one entry per CDR3 protein. The data show fewer than 1,000,000 distinct CDR3 sequences, with around 45% seen just once and around 18% held by the top ten. Per the germline V gene, CDR1 is MNHEY and CDR2 is SVGAGI. The CDR3 extends over 15 amino acids. Trimming took 0 bases from V and 2 from J, leaving 10 bases between them. This chain links TRBV6-5 with TRBJ2-5, with unresolved D. Sample: blood. This receptor was obtained from a man older than 75 in good health. CDR3 region: CASSYSIGAQETQYF. The CDR3, as DNA: TGTGCCAGCAGTTACTCGATCGGAGCTCAAGAGACCCAGTACTTC.